This T cell receptor beta chain was sequenced during a study of identical twins (dated by TCRdb to the mid-2010s). With regard to the full study: To test whether fetal clonotypes persist, this study deep-sequenced TCR alpha and beta repertoires from monozygotic twins, from unrelated adults of various ages, and from cord blood. To rule out contamination, the twin experiments were replicated at different times with different library preparation protocols. The study at large found these results: Out-of-frame TCR alpha sequences shared between twins showed an excess of low generation-probability sequences compared with coincidental sharing between unrelated individuals. Conclusions relied on cross-sectional statistical analysis, since the same donors could not be followed over many years. Abundant cord blood beta clonotypes carried fewer insertions; young adult naive repertoires showed a weaker similar trend, while memory repertoires showed none. Zero-insertion analyses could be partly confounded by invariant T cells such as MAIT and iNKT, although diverse VJ usage argued against such confounding for most clonotypes. Out-of-frame TCR alpha sharing in monozygotic twins was systematically underestimated by recombination models, whereas sharing between unrelated individuals was in agreement with the recombination models. Excess twin sharing in beta out-of-frame sequences was weaker because fewer shared sequences lowered the signal-to-noise ratio.

Libraries came from 5' RACE. The instrument was an Illumina HiSeq 2000. A universal primer binding site was added through template switching, and the final cDNA carried a unique molecular identifier so that TCR cDNA molecules could be counted accurately. Specific primers in the conserved constant-segment region were used to synthesize first-strand cDNA for TCR alpha and beta chains. Each cDNA library was double barcoded, with a SMART-Mk sample barcode plus Illumina barcodes, to control for contamination. TruSeq adapter sequences, together with Illumina sample barcodes, were added in two successive PCR steps. Sequencing of the TCR alpha and beta cDNA libraries was done on the Illumina HiSeq platform using custom primers. In the paper's pipeline: Raw reads were processed with MiGEC to extract unique molecular identifiers, and MiXCR was used to determine CDR3 positions. For each individual, recombination models were inferred using an EM algorithm with the repgenHMM and IGoR tools. Shared clonotype analysis was performed with the tcR package in R, normalizing sharing by the product of cloneset sizes. To study raw recombination free of thymic and clonal selection effects, out-of-frame nonproductive sequences were analyzed. TCRdb reprocessed the public reads (quality trimming at Q25 with fastp, clone calling with MiXCR) and kept in-frame beta chains. Entries are consolidated by CDR3 protein sequence, retaining the most common genes and DNA. These V and J calls are TCRdb output, not the study's own analysis. The sample table lists roughly 770,000 distinct CDR3 sequences, around a sixth of them with a count of one. The ten largest clonotypes hold approximately 14% of the sample.

Only healthy Caucasian donors were included. Three pairs of female monozygotic twins, all aged roughly 18 to 29 years, were included in the twin cohort. Peripheral blood mononuclear cells were used as the source from which RNA for TCR libraries was isolated. CDR1 and CDR2 are drawn from the germline V gene (reference sequence): DFQATT, SNEGSKA. The CDR3 spans 15 residues, from the cysteine through the phenylalanine. CDR3 DNA is the only sequence kept; it has 45 bases, read in frame from the first base. Trimming at the junction amounts to 1 base on V and 5 bases on J, and the germline ends lie 16 bases apart. This clonotype turned up a few times. Its antigen is currently not known. No quality values exist for individual bases; no much larger clone is one base distant. These data also formed part of another study, on T cells expressing NK-cell markers. The other study reports the following: Three sorted T-cell subsets (CD3+CD56+NKG2C+, CD3+CD56+NKG2C- and CD3+CD56-NKG2C+) from eight donors had their TCR beta-chain repertoires profiled. Among the eight sequenced donors, seven were HCMV-seropositive and one was HCMV-seronegative. In several experiments an anti-gammadeltaTCR antibody was added to restrict sorting to alphabetaTCR-expressing T cells. In several donors, the dominant CD3+CD56+NKG2C+ clonotypes ranked among the top 10 CD8+ clonotypes, making up 1.0-7.0% of CD8+ T cells. Those dominant clonotypes were again the most abundant among CD3+CD56-NKG2C+ cells in a handful of donors, at roughly 28.3-65%. It remained unclear whether the expanded NKG2C-expressing T cell clones were specific for HCMV antigens. Randomly selected healthy volunteers, three men and five women, were used as the eight sequenced donors. HCMV serostatus was determined by detecting HCMV-specific IgG in serum with a commercial ELISA kit. For over five donors, bulk peripheral blood T-cell repertoires were also sequenced from unsorted PBMC. MIGEC was used to demultiplex reads and group reads by UMI, and MiTCR was used to assemble and quantify clonotypes. Only TCR cDNA sequences supported by at least two reads were kept to exclude erroneous sequences. The tcR package was used for downstream repertoire analysis, and clonotypes were matched between fractions using CDR3 nucleotide sequence together with V segment. VDJmatch was used to annotate antigen specificity against VDJdb, with one amino acid substitution in CDR3 allowed.

This clonotype was obtained from a woman aged 18 to 35 in good health. Sequencing used PBMCs. The V and J segments used are TRBV20-1 and TRBJ2-3; too little of a D gene remains to name it. The CDR3 region has the sequence CSARAPSLSVDTQYF. The DNA reads TGCAGTGCTAGAGCCCCCTCTCTGTCAGTAGATACGCAGTATTTT.